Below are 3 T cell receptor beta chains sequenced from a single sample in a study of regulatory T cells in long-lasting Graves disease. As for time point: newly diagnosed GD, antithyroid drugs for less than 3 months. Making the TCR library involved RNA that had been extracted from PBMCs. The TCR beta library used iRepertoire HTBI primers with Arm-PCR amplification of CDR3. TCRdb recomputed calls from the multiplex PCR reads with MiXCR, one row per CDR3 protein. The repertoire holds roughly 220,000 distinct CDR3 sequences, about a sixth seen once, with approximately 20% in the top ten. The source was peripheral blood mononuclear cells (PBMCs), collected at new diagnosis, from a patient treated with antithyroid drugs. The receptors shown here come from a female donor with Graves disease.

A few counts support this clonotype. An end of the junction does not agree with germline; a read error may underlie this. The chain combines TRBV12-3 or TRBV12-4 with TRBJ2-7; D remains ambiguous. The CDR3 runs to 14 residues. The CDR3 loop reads CASSLSYQSYEQCF. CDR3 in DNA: TGTGCCAGCAGTTTAAGCTACCAGAGCTACGAGCAGTGCTTC.

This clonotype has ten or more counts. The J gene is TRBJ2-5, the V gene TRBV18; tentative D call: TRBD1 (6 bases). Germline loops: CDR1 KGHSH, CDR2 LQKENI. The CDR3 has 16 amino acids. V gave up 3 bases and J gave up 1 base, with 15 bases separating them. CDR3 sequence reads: CASSPNQGQLQETQYF. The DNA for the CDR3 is TGTGCCAGCTCACCCAACCAAGGACAGCTCCAAGAGACCCAGTACTTC.

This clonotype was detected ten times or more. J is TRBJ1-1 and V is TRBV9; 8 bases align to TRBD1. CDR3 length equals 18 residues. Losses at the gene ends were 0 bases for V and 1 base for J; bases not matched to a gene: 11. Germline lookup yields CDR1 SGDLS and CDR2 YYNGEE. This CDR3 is CASSVDSGAGGKNTEAFF. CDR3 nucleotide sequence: TGTGCCAGCAGCGTAGACAGTGGAGCAGGGGGCAAGAACACTGAAGCTTTCTTT.